A single sample gave rise to the 32 T cell receptor beta chains below, sequenced in a study of cytomegalovirus exposure and HLA in healthy donors. PCR amplification relied on 60 Vbeta primers (plus 13 Jbeta primers). TCRdb's copy holds only in-frame clones and misses some; the assay was immunoSEQ multiplex PCR. The sample has under 200,000 clones, approximately 85% seen once. The sample comprised PBMCs. The receptors originated from a woman in her forties or fifties in good health and CMV-seronegative.

The CDR3 DNA reads TGCGCCAGCAGCTCCGGACAGGGGGCCTTGTCCGAGCAGTACTTC. This sequence encodes CASSSGQGALSEQYF. This sequence joins TRBV5-1 and TRBJ2-7; 11 bases are a match to TRBD1. This CDR3 spans 15 amino acids. Germline V CDR1 and CDR2: SGHRS, YFSETQ. J was trimmed by 6 bases and V by 3 bases; bases with no gene match: 8.

This rearrangement joins TRBV7-2 to TRBJ1-5; TRBD1 matches 7 bases. Germline CDR1 reads SGHTA; CDR2 reads FQGNSA. The CDR3 covers 15 residues. Trimming at V came to 5 bases and at J to 2 bases, leaving 6 bases not matched to a gene. CDR3 coding DNA: TGTGCCAGCAGCACAGGACAGGTTGGCAATCAGCCCCAGCATTTT. This encodes CASSTGQVGNQPQHF.

The V and J genes are TRBV9 and TRBJ2-1; 9 positions match TRBD2. The CDR3 is made up of 16 amino acids. V lost 4 bases, J lost 6 bases, and 11 bases stayed unmatched. Per germline, CDR1 SGDLS and CDR2 YYNGEE. The CDR3 DNA follows: TGTGCCAGCAGCCCTCAGCCGGGACTAGCTTCCAATGAGCAGTTCTTC. It translates to CASSPQPGLASNEQFF.

This clone was counted once. CDR3 sequence: CASSLGNEGEQFF. In nucleotides, the CDR3 is TGTGCCAGCAGTTTAGGGAATGAGGGCGAGCAGTTCTTC. The chain recombines TRBV27 with TRBJ2-1; a weak D match, TRBD2 (5 bases). V lost 2 bases and J 10 bases, leaving 12 bases between the germline ends. The CDR3 has 13 amino acids. The germline V gene has CDR1 MNHEY and CDR2 SMNVEV (reference sequence).

The chain combines TRBV5-1 with TRBJ2-2; D is ambiguous. The germline gives CDR1 SGHRS, CDR2 YFSETQ. V was pared by 0 bases and J by 2 bases, with 11 bases between. This CDR3 has 16 residues. CDR3 nucleotides: TGCGCCAGCAGCTTGGCCAATAGTATCAACACCGGGGAGCTGTTTTTT. It yields the protein CASSLANSINTGELFF.

As to this clone: The sample carries other DNA sequences with the same CDR3. The chain links TRBV28 to TRBJ1-1; the D is unclear. V lost 4 bases and J 0 bases, leaving 6 bases between the germline ends. Germline CDR1 and CDR2: MDHEN and SYDVKM. The CDR3 covers 13 residues. CDR3 coding DNA: TGTGCCAGCAGTTCGACACTGAACACTGAAGCTTTCTTT. Encoded protein: CASSSTLNTEAFF.

This clone was seen once. V gene TRBV2 combines with J gene TRBJ2-3; possibly TRBD2 for D (6 bases). The germline V and J ends were trimmed by 6 bases and 0 bases, with 10 bases remaining between them. This CDR3 is 14 amino acids long. Germline loops: CDR1 SNHLY, CDR2 FYNNEI. CDR3 loop: CASSPGLSTDTQYF. In DNA, the CDR3 is TGTGCCAGCAGCCCGGGACTCAGCACAGATACGCAGTATTTT. Based on the CDR3 plus reference TRBV2 and TRBJ2-3, the full variable domain is EPEVTQTPSHQVTQMGQEVILRCVPISNHLYFYWYRQILGQKVEFLVSFYNNEISEKSEIFDDQFSVERPDGSNFTLKIRSTKLEDSAMYFCASSPGLSTDTQYFGPGTRLTVL.

The CDR3 region is CASSYSFRQVYEQYF. In DNA form, the CDR3 reads TGTGCCAGCAGTTACTCGTTCCGACAGGTCTACGAGCAGTACTTC. This chain uses TRBV6-5 with TRBJ2-7; D is perhaps TRBD1 (6 bases). This CDR3 comprises 15 residues. V was trimmed by 0 bases and J by 3 bases, leaving 12 bases between them. Germline values: CDR1 MNHEY, CDR2 SVGAGI.

The V call is TRBV5-4, the J call TRBJ1-4, with D unclear. Germline loops: CDR1 SGHNT, CDR2 YYREEE (reference sequence). V was trimmed by 4 bases and J by 3 bases, leaving 16 bases between them. CDR3 size: 16 residues. CDR3 protein: CASSIRTVGANEKLFF. CDR3 DNA: TGTGCCAGCAGCATCCGGACGGTCGGGGCTAATGAAAAACTGTTTTTT.

This clone was picked up one time. The chain is built from TRBV19 and TRBJ2-1; no clear D. The germline V gene has CDR1 LNHDA and CDR2 SQIVND (reference sequence). Trimming left V 3 bases short and J 5 bases short, with 11 bases between. The CDR3 is 14 residues long. CDR3 in DNA: TGTGCCAGTAGTATTATGCTAACCGACAATGAGCAGTTCTTC. Translating gives CASSIMLTDNEQFF.

This rearrangement joins TRBV27 to TRBJ1-1; possible D gene TRBD1, 6 bases. In germline, CDR1 is MNHEY, CDR2 SMNVEV (reference sequence). The V end was cut by 8 bases, the J end by 2 bases, with 15 bases between. The CDR3 contains 14 residues. DNA for the CDR3: TGTGCCAGCTGCGCTACAGGGCCCAACACTGAAGCTTTCTTT. It is translated as CASCATGPNTEAFF.

This clone was seen a handful of times. The rearrangement joins TRBV6-6 to TRBJ2-3, with 7 bases that match TRBD1. Germline V gene data show CDR1 as MNHNY and CDR2 as SVGAGI (reference sequence). Trimming removed 1 base from V and 6 bases from J; junction bases left unmatched: 4. The CDR3 is 14 residues long. Here the CDR3 DNA reads TGTGCCAGCAGTTACTTTGGACAGGCGGATACGCAGTATTTT. Translation: CASSYFGQADTQYF.

Judged by abundance, this clone is medium-sized. The chain recombines TRBV28 with TRBJ2-5; D possibly corresponds to TRBD1 (5 bases). The V and J ends lost 2 bases and 5 bases respectively, with 12 bases between them. The CDR3 spans 14 residues. The germline V gene has CDR1 MDHEN and CDR2 SYDVKM. In DNA, the CDR3 is TGTGCCAGCAGTTTAGATAGATCAGGGGAGACCCAGTACTTC. It codes for CASSLDRSGETQYF.

The chain links TRBV6-6 to TRBJ1-4; 7 positions agree with TRBD1. Losses at the gene ends were 0 bases for V and 4 bases for J; bases not matched to a gene: 2. The germline V gene has CDR1 MNHNY and CDR2 SVGAGI (reference sequence). This CDR3 is 15 amino acids long. The DNA of the CDR3 is TGTGCCAGCAGTTACTCCGGGACAGTTAATGAAAAACTGTTTTTT. Protein sequence: CASSYSGTVNEKLFF.

The chain employs TRBV27 and TRBJ1-5, with 9 bases lining up with TRBD1. V trimming: 6 bases; J trimming: 4 bases; junction bases outside the gene matches: 4. The CDR3 consists of 14 residues. Per the germline V gene, CDR1 is MNHEY and CDR2 is SMNVEV (reference sequence). CDR3 coding DNA: TGTGCCAGCAGAGGGACAGGGCGAAATCAGCCCCAGCATTTT. Its translation is CASRGTGRNQPQHF.

This rearrangement joins TRBV4-1 to TRBJ2-1, with 14 positions matching TRBD2. Losses at the gene ends were 0 bases for V and 12 bases for J; bases not matched to a gene: 13. The CDR3 has 18 residues. Germline CDR1 and CDR2: MGHRA and YSYEKL. The CDR3: CASSQDSPGLAGGIVQFF. The CDR3 DNA reads as TGCGCCAGCAGCCAAGATAGCCCCGGACTAGCGGGAGGAATCGTGCAGTTCTTC.

The chain combines TRBV6-6 with TRBJ1-4; no clear D. Germline-derived CDR1 and CDR2 are MNHNY and SVGAGI (reference sequence). The CDR3 covers 14 residues. V lost 4 bases and J lost 11, with 17 bases in between. The CDR3 is CASSSTQHGGKLFF. CDR3 DNA: TGTGCCAGCAGTTCCACCCAACACGGCGGGAAACTGTTTTTT.

The rearrangement joins TRBV28 to TRBJ1-2; 10 bases match TRBD1. Trimming took 6 bases from V and 3 from J; bases not matched to a gene: 7. CDR1 MDHEN and CDR2 SYDVKM come from the germline V gene. The CDR3 spans 15 residues. The CDR3 sequence is CASRSGDRGDYGYTF. The CDR3 DNA reads as TGTGCCAGCAGATCCGGGGACAGGGGAGACTATGGCTACACCTTC.

This clone was observed a single time. The chain uses TRBV18 and TRBJ2-7; TRBD1 agrees at 10 bases. Germline V gene data show CDR1 as KGHSH and CDR2 as LQKENI. Trimming cost V 2 bases and J 2 bases; bases outside gene matches: 6. The CDR3 runs 16 residues. The CDR3 nucleotides are TGTGCCAGCTCACCAGCCCCGGGACAGGGGACCTACGAGCAGTACTTC. Amino acid sequence: CASSPAPGQGTYEQYF.

V usage is TRBV5-1 and J usage is TRBJ1-1; tentative D call: TRBD1 (6 bases). This CDR3 has 20 residues. Germline V gene lookup returns CDR1 SGHRS and CDR2 YFSETQ. Trimming cost V 4 bases and J 5 bases, with 33 bases left between them. The CDR3 DNA reads as TGCGCCAGCAGCACGGGGACCGGGGGGGCCCGCAGAGGCAAAGAAACTGAAGCTTTCTTT. Translating it yields CASSTGTGGARRGKETEAFF.

The V and J genes are TRBV5-1 and TRBJ2-5; 8 positions agree with TRBD2. Trimming cost V 0 bases and J 12 bases; bases outside gene matches: 7. The CDR3 spans 13 residues. The germline V gene encodes CDR1 SGHRS and CDR2 YFSETQ. The CDR3 bases are TGCGCCAGCAGCTTGGCTGGGACTAGTACCAAGTACTTC. It specifies CASSLAGTSTKYF.

The V call is TRBV28, the J call TRBJ1-4, with D maybe TRBD1 (5 bases). The CDR3 covers 14 residues. Germline V gene data show CDR1 as MDHEN and CDR2 as SYDVKM. V lost 5 bases and J 4 bases, leaving 11 bases between the germline ends. The CDR3 nucleotides are TGTGCCAGCAGTCTGGGGGGGATTAATGAAAAACTGTTTTTT. Residues: CASSLGGINEKLFF.

This sequence joins TRBV28 and TRBJ2-7; TRBD2 aligns across 11 bases. The germline CDR1 and CDR2 sequences are MDHEN and SYDVKM. J lost 4 bases, V lost 6 bases, and 8 bases had no gene match. CDR3 size: 15 residues. The CDR3 reads CASRGSLAGVYEQYF. As DNA, the CDR3 is TGTGCCAGCAGAGGATCACTAGCGGGGGTATACGAGCAGTACTTC.

V gene TRBV4-1 combines with J gene TRBJ2-7, with 9 positions matching TRBD1. The CDR3 contains 15 residues. With 3 bases clipped from V and 1 base from J, the junction kept 4 bases outside the gene matches. The germline V gene has CDR1 MGHRA and CDR2 YSYEKL. As DNA, the CDR3 is TGCGCCAGCAGCCATTCCGGGACAGGGTCCTACGAGCAGTACTTC. Protein: CASSHSGTGSYEQYF.

The DNA for the CDR3 is TGTGCCAGTAGTCCCAACCCGGGACAGCCTAATGAAAAACTGTTTTTT. It encodes CASSPNPGQPNEKLFF. This rearrangement joins TRBV19 to TRBJ1-4; the match to TRBD1 covers 7 bases. Germline lookup yields CDR1 LNHDA and CDR2 SQIVND (reference sequence). After removal of 5 bases from V and 3 bases from J, the junction contained 9 bases not matched to a gene. This CDR3 is 16 amino acids long. The full variable domain, its missing parts supplied by reference TRBV19 and TRBJ1-4, is DGGITQSPKYLFRKEGQNVTLSCEQNLNHDAMYWYRQDPGQGLRLIYYSQIVNDFQKGDIAEGYSVSREKKESFPLTVTSAQKNPTAFYLCASSPNPGQPNEKLFFGSGTQLSVL.

CDR3: CASSGSGRGETQYF. DNA for the CDR3: TGTGCCAGCAGCGGGAGCGGGAGAGGGGAGACCCAGTACTTC. The genes are TRBV6-6 and TRBJ2-5; 8 bases align to TRBD2. The CDR3 length is 14 residues. From germline, CDR1 is MNHNY and CDR2 SVGAGI (reference sequence). The J segment lost 5 bases and the V segment lost 6 bases, leaving 8 bases of the junction unmatched.

The chain is built from TRBV28 and TRBJ2-7; 8 bases fit TRBD2. The trim removed 5 bases at V and 1 base at J, leaving 7 bases unmatched. Germline V lookup: CDR1 MDHEN, CDR2 SYDVKM. The CDR3 is 15 residues long. The CDR3: CASSPVERESYEQYF. In nucleotides, the CDR3 is TGTGCCAGCAGTCCCGTGGAGCGGGAGTCCTACGAGCAGTACTTC.

This clone has a single count. The CDR3 sequence is CSVWTQMNTEAFF. For the CDR3, the DNA is TGCAGCGTATGGACACAGATGAACACTGAAGCTTTCTTT. The V call is TRBV29-1, the J call TRBJ1-1, with a possible D match to TRBD1 (5 bases). Germline V gene sequence: CDR1 SQVTM, CDR2 ANQGSEA. V gave up 6 bases and J gave up 0 bases, with 11 bases separating them. The CDR3 totals 13 residues.

The chain couples TRBV9 to TRBJ1-1; 7 positions match TRBD1. The CDR3 has 16 residues. Unmatched junction bases numbered 10, after V lost 3 bases and J lost 2 bases. CDR1 SGDLS and CDR2 YYNGEE come from the germline V gene. This chain's CDR3 is CASSASRDSPNTEAFF. The CDR3, as DNA: TGTGCCAGCAGCGCAAGCAGGGACAGCCCTAACACTGAAGCTTTCTTT. The full variable domain, rest sourced from reference TRBV9 and TRBJ1-1, is DSGVTQTPKHLITATGQRVTLRCSPRSGDLSVYWYQQSLDQGLQFLIQYYNGEERAKGNILERFSAQQFPDLHSELNLSSLELGDSALYFCASSASRDSPNTEAFFGQGTRLTVV.

CDR3 bases: TGTGCCAGCAAAACCCCGACAGGGGGCGAACAAGGCTACACCTTC. Translating it yields CASKTPTGGEQGYTF. The V gene is TRBV28, the J gene TRBJ1-2; TRBD1 matches at 10 bases. J lost 8 bases, V lost 7 bases, and 13 bases had no gene match. The CDR3 consists of 15 residues. Germline lookup yields CDR1 MDHEN and CDR2 SYDVKM.

The chain uses TRBV10-1 and TRBJ2-7, with 8 bases identical to TRBD1. The V gene end was trimmed by 1 base and the J gene end by 2 bases; junction bases not matched to a gene: 7. This CDR3 spans 16 amino acids. Germline CDR1 and CDR2: WNHNN and SYGVQD (reference sequence). CDR3 in amino acids: CASSELRTGYTYEQYF. The CDR3 region has the DNA TGCGCCAGCAGTGAGTTGCGGACAGGGTATACCTACGAGCAGTACTTC.

The chain employs TRBV19 and TRBJ2-4; 8 bases map to TRBD1. This CDR3 is built from 14 residues. The J segment lost 5 bases and the V segment lost 6 bases, leaving 6 bases of the junction unmatched. Germline V gene sequence: CDR1 LNHDA, CDR2 SQIVND (reference sequence). The chain's CDR3 is CASRTGVWENIQYF. The CDR3 coding sequence is TGTGCCAGTAGGACAGGGGTCTGGGAAAACATTCAGTACTTC.